This TCR beta chain was recorded in a study of T-cell reconstitution after alpha-beta-depleted transplantation in children. Overall study findings and caveats: It was newly produced T cells that mostly accounted for T-cell counts and diversity one year after transplant.

Preparation of the TCRbeta library was carried out with unique molecular identifiers. Each CDR3 protein is one row after TCRdb ran MiXCR on the PCR reads. Among about 240,000 distinct CDR3 sequences listed, about 25% were seen once. This clonotype was found many times. Antigen specificity is unknown. Germline V lookup: CDR1 SQVTM, CDR2 ANQGSEA. The ends were cut back, 4 bases at V and 3 bases at J, with 9 bases in the middle. There are 12 residues in the CDR3. The J gene is TRBJ2-5, the V gene TRBV29-1; weak D call: TRBD1 (6 bases). The sequences come from PBMCs, collected before TCRalphabeta/CD19-depleted stem cell transplant. This clonotype was sampled from a girl aged 2 to 9 with Fanconi anemia, due to receive a stem cell transplant. CDR3 amino acids: CSVVSGEETQYF. The CDR3 nucleotides read TGCAGCGTTGTTTCAGGGGAAGAGACCCAGTACTTC.